The 32 T cell receptor beta chains reported below all come from one sample, sequenced in a study of T-cell memory formation after mild COVID-19. TCRdb recomputed calls from the 5' RACE reads with MiXCR, one row per CDR3 protein. The sample shows approximately 260,000 distinct CDR3 sequences, about a sixth of them seen only once. Material: PBMCs or a T cell subset sorted from them (not recorded which). The receptors were sampled from a man aged 18 to 35 who had mild COVID-19 (a few samples of this study predate the infection). Cell type and time point are not known.

This clonotype was seen a handful of times. The J gene is TRBJ1-2, the V gene TRBV7-9, with D perhaps TRBD1 (5 bases). The length of the CDR3 is 14 residues. The ends were cut back, 5 bases at V and 5 bases at J, with 15 bases in the middle. Per the germline V gene, CDR1 is SEHNR and CDR2 is FQNEAQ (reference sequence). The CDR3 DNA reads TGTGCCAGCAGCACCCAAGGGGAGGGGTATGGCTACACCTTC. This encodes CASSTQGEGYGYTF. Variable domain in full (rest from reference TRBV7-9 and TRBJ1-2): DTGVSQNPRHKITKRGQNVTFRCDPISEHNRLYWYRQTLGQGPEFLTYFQNEAQLEKSRLLSDRFSAERPKGSFSTLEIQRTEQGDSAMYLCASSTQGEGYGYTFGSGTRLTVV.

Here the CDR3 reads CASSLGGRGNGYTF. For the CDR3, the DNA is TGTGCCAGCAGCCTCGGCGGGCGGGGAAATGGCTACACCTTC. V gene TRBV9 combines with J gene TRBJ1-2; D gene uncertain. CDR1 and CDR2 (germline): SGDLS, YYNGEE. V lost 4 bases, J lost 6 bases, and 16 bases lay in between. The CDR3 covers 14 residues.

There are a few counts of this clonotype. The chain couples TRBV7-9 to TRBJ1-1; 9 positions agree with TRBD1. This CDR3 is built from 15 residues. Looked up from germline, CDR1 is SEHNR and CDR2 is FQNEAQ (reference sequence). The V gene end was trimmed by 5 bases and the J gene end by 0 bases; junction bases not matched to a gene: 4. In DNA form, the CDR3 reads TGTGCCAGCAGCGAGGGACAGGGAATGAACACTGAAGCTTTCTTT. The encoded protein is CASSEGQGMNTEAFF.

The CDR3 region is CASSLGQGRETQYF. The CDR3 DNA reads TGTGCCAGCAGCTTAGGACAGGGGCGAGAGACCCAGTACTTC. The chain joins TRBV11-3 to TRBJ2-5; 8 bases are shared with TRBD1. Trimming took 1 base from V and 4 from J; bases not matched to a gene: 2. Germline V gene lookup returns CDR1 SGHNT and CDR2 YENEEA. The CDR3 has 14 amino acids.

This clonotype came up a few times. The CDR3: CASSRTGSNNEQFF. CDR3 nucleotides: TGTGCCAGCAGCCGGACAGGATCGAACAATGAGCAGTTCTTC. This chain links TRBV12-3 or TRBV12-4 with TRBJ2-1; 7 nucleotides line up with TRBD1. The CDR3 extends over 14 amino acids. The V and J ends lost 6 bases and 5 bases, in that order; junction bases with no gene match: 7.

The chain recombines TRBV9 with TRBJ2-2; perhaps TRBD1 as D (6 bases). Trimming removed 3 bases from V and 3 bases from J, with 12 bases in between. From germline, CDR1 is SGDLS and CDR2 YYNGEE. This CDR3 contains 15 residues. In DNA, the CDR3 is TGTGCCAGCAGCGCGGCGGACAGCTACACCGGGGAGCTGTTTTTT. Translation gives CASSAADSYTGELFF.

This clonotype was found a few times. The V and J genes are TRBV7-9 and TRBJ2-7; 16 bases align to TRBD2. CDR3 length: 19 residues. CDR1 is SEHNR, CDR2 FQNEAQ, per germline (reference sequence). V was clipped by 5 bases and J by 2 bases; unmatched bases: 12. The CDR3 here is CASSASPGLAGGSTYEQYF. The CDR3 DNA follows: TGTGCCAGCAGCGCCTCTCCGGGACTAGCGGGGGGGTCCACCTACGAGCAGTACTTC.

The J gene is TRBJ1-2, the V gene TRBV6-2 or TRBV6-3, with D possibly being TRBD1 (5 bases). In germline, CDR1 is MNHEY, CDR2 SVGEGT. This CDR3 comprises 13 residues. Between the trimmed V and J ends, which lost 6 bases and 0 bases, there was a span of 8 bases. The CDR3 coding sequence is TGTGCCAGCAGATCGACAGCTAACTATGGCTACACCTTC. Its translation is CASRSTANYGYTF.

This clonotype has only a few counts. V and J are TRBV7-9 and TRBJ2-7; D unresolved. CDR1 is SEHNR, CDR2 FQNEAQ, per germline (reference sequence). This CDR3 spans 12 amino acids. V lost 2 bases and J lost 5, with 7 bases in between. CDR3 sequence: CASSLSRHEQYF. CDR3 in DNA: TGTGCCAGCAGCTTATCACGGCACGAGCAGTACTTC. Based on the CDR3 plus reference TRBV7-9 and TRBJ2-7, the full variable domain is DTGVSQNPRHKITKRGQNVTFRCDPISEHNRLYWYRQTLGQGPEFLTYFQNEAQLEKSRLLSDRFSAERPKGSFSTLEIQRTEQGDSAMYLCASSLSRHEQYFGPGTRLTVT.

This rearrangement joins TRBV9 to TRBJ2-5, with D perhaps matching TRBD1 (5 bases). Trimming pared 4 bases from V and 4 bases from J, leaving 17 bases between. The CDR3 has 15 amino acids. CDR1 and CDR2 from the germline V gene are SGDLS and YYNGEE. CDR3 nucleotide sequence: TGTGCCAGCAGCTCTTGGGGCCGACGAGGAGAGACCCAGTACTTC. It is translated as CASSSWGRRGETQYF. Full variable domain (outside the CDR3, taken from reference TRBV9 and TRBJ2-5): DSGVTQTPKHLITATGQRVTLRCSPRSGDLSVYWYQQSLDQGLQFLIQYYNGEERAKGNILERFSAQQFPDLHSELNLSSLELGDSALYFCASSSWGRRGETQYFGPGTRLLVL.

This clonotype was seen more than once but under ten times. V and J are TRBV5-1 and TRBJ1-1; D gene uncertain. The CDR3 runs to 15 residues. V lost 0 bases and J lost 0, with 9 bases in between. From germline, CDR1 is SGHRS and CDR2 YFSETQ. The CDR3 region is CASSLAGDMNTEAFF. The CDR3 DNA reads TGCGCCAGCAGCTTGGCTGGAGACATGAACACTGAAGCTTTCTTT.

This clonotype was recorded a few times. The CDR3 here is CASSLTGGLQQYV. For the CDR3, the DNA is TGTGCCAGCAGCCTGACAGGGGGCCTCCAGCAGTACGTC. The chain has TRBV7-9 and TRBJ2-7; 10 nucleotides line up with TRBD1. The CDR3 consists of 13 residues. The junction had 6 bases not matched to a gene; V was cut back by 5 bases and J by 8 bases. Germline V gives CDR1 SEHNR, CDR2 FQNEAQ (reference sequence).

This clonotype was observed a handful of times. In nucleotides, the CDR3 is TGCAGTGCTGCCTCCGGGACTAGCGGGGGGGCGGATACGCAGTATTTT. It encodes CSAASGTSGGADTQYF. This chain joins TRBV20-1 and TRBJ2-3; 16 nucleotides agree with TRBD2. This CDR3 contains 16 residues. V lost 5 bases and J lost 6; bases outside the gene matches: 8. Germline assignment: CDR1 DFQATT and CDR2 SNEGSKA (reference sequence).

This clonotype came up a few times. This chain uses TRBV5-1 with TRBJ2-3; D unclear. Looked up from germline, CDR1 is SGHRS and CDR2 is YFSETQ. This CDR3 region has 15 residues. Trimming stripped 1 base from V and 0 bases from J, with 9 bases between. The CDR3 loop reads CASSLIPASTDTQYF. CDR3 coding DNA: TGCGCCAGCAGCTTGATCCCGGCTAGCACAGATACGCAGTATTTT. The whole variable domain, filled in from reference TRBV5-1 and TRBJ2-3, reads KAGVTQTPRYLIKTRGQQVTLSCSPISGHRSVSWYQQTPGQGLQFLFEYFSETQRNKGNFPGRFSGRQFSNSRSEMNVSTLELGDSALYLCASSLIPASTDTQYFGPGTRLTVL.

CDR3 sequence reads: CASSQDTGVGGYQPQHF. The CDR3 coding sequence is TGTGCCAGCAGCCAAGATACGGGGGTGGGGGGATATCAGCCCCAGCATTTT. The chain recombines TRBV4-2 with TRBJ1-5; TRBD1 is a possible D gene (5 bases). From germline, CDR1 is LGHNA and CDR2 YNFKEQ. This CDR3 has 17 amino acids. V was cut by 0 bases and J by 5 bases, with 17 bases left in between.

Points on this clonotype: A much larger clone lies one base from this, so it may be a read error. The gene calls are TRBV20-1 and TRBJ2-7, with D unclear. CDR3 length equals 13 residues. Germline CDR1 is DFQATT and CDR2 is SNEGSKA (reference sequence). CDR3 loop: CRARVWRSYEQYF. CDR3 nucleotides: TGCAGGGCCAGAGTTTGGCGGAGCTACGAGCAGTACTTC.

V is TRBV29-1 and J is TRBJ1-4; D not certain. The CDR3 is 12 residues long. Germline loops: CDR1 SQVTM, CDR2 ANQGSEA. V was trimmed by 5 bases and J by 11 bases, leaving 15 bases between them. The CDR3 DNA reads as TGCAGCGTTAGCCAGGATGTCGAGAAACTGTTTTTT. This gives the protein CSVSQDVEKLFF.

This clonotype has a handful of counts. The chain links TRBV25-1 to TRBJ1-1, with a tentative D call TRBD1 (5 bases). V lost 1 base and J 6 bases, leaving 15 bases between the germline ends. CDR3 length: 15 amino acids. CDR1 MGHDK and CDR2 SYGVNS come from the germline V gene. CDR3 loop: CASSELGTGRAEAFF. The DNA of the CDR3 is TGTGCCAGCAGTGAATTGGGAACAGGACGGGCTGAAGCTTTCTTT.

This clonotype was seen a handful of times. The chain has TRBV5-5 and TRBJ2-7; 9 bases line up with TRBD1. Germline-derived CDR1 and CDR2 are SGHKS and YYEKEE (reference sequence). This CDR3 is built from 14 residues. The V gene end was trimmed by 4 bases and the J gene end by 8 bases; junction bases not matched to a gene: 10. CDR3 sequence: CASSARDRVYQQYV. The DNA for the CDR3 is TGTGCCAGCAGCGCCCGGGACAGGGTTTATCAGCAGTACGTC.

This chain joins TRBV7-8 and TRBJ1-1, with 9 nucleotides matching TRBD1. The CDR3 runs 14 residues. The germline V gene encodes CDR1 SGHVS and CDR2 FQNEAQ. With 4 bases clipped from V and 10 bases from J, the junction kept 10 bases outside the gene matches. The CDR3 protein is CASSSPGQGISAFF. The CDR3 coding sequence is TGTGCCAGCAGCTCACCGGGACAGGGAATATCAGCTTTCTTT.

There are many counts of this clonotype. The chain is built from TRBV2 and TRBJ2-7; possibly TRBD2 for D (6 bases). V lost 6 bases and J lost 1, with 16 bases in between. CDR1 SNHLY and CDR2 FYNNEI come from the germline V gene. This CDR3 region has 15 residues. The CDR3 DNA follows: TGTGCCAGCAGCGCGGGACCGTGGGGTTCCTACGAGCAGTACTTC. Protein product: CASSAGPWGSYEQYF.

This clonotype was recorded many times. V is TRBV4-2 and J is TRBJ2-1, with TRBD2 matching over 13 bases. CDR3 size: 18 residues. Trimming took 4 bases from V and 4 from J; bases not matched to a gene: 10. CDR1 and CDR2 from the germline V gene are LGHNA and YNFKEQ. The CDR3 DNA follows: TGTGCCAGCAGCCCTGGGACTAGCGGGGAGGCCCTGTACAATGAGCAGTTCTTC. Its protein product is CASSPGTSGEALYNEQFF.

Only one count was recorded for this clonotype. This chain joins TRBV5-1 and TRBJ1-4; 7 positions agree with TRBD1. The length of the CDR3 is 14 residues. Germline V gene data show CDR1 as SGHRS and CDR2 as YFSETQ. With 3 bases clipped from V and 5 bases from J, the junction kept 4 bases outside the gene matches. The DNA of the CDR3 is TGCGCCAGCAGCTCGACGACAGGGAATGAAAAACTGTTTTTT. This translates into CASSSTTGNEKLFF.

V gene TRBV10-3 combines with J gene TRBJ1-2; D remains ambiguous. Germline V gives CDR1 ENHRY, CDR2 SYGVKD. V was pared by 6 bases and J by 4 bases, with 21 bases between. The CDR3 spans 16 residues. In nucleotides, the CDR3 is TGTGCCATCAGCTCTGTTGGGCCCATGTCACTCTATGGCTACACCTTC. Its protein product is CAISSVGPMSLYGYTF.

This clonotype was seen a few times. The V and J genes are TRBV7-9 and TRBJ1-6, with 7 bases that match TRBD1. This CDR3 spans 15 amino acids. Unmatched junction bases numbered 11, after V lost 7 bases and J lost 8 bases. Germline CDR1 and CDR2: SEHNR and FQNEAQ (reference sequence). The CDR3 DNA follows: TGTGCCAGCAAGGGCCAGGGGGAAAGGGATTCACCCCTCCACTTT. Protein: CASKGQGERDSPLHF.

The genes are TRBV7-6 and TRBJ2-3; possible D gene TRBD2, 6 bases. V lost 5 bases and J lost 3, with 12 bases in between. The CDR3 has 14 residues. Germline CDR1 is SGHVS and CDR2 is FNYEAQ. The CDR3 nucleotides read TGTGCCAGCAGCCGGGGGAAGGGGACAGATACGCAGTATTTT. Protein sequence: CASSRGKGTDTQYF.

The chain joins TRBV5-4 to TRBJ1-1; D call uncertain. Deletions cut 0 bases from V and 3 bases from J, with 18 bases between. From germline, CDR1 is SGHNT and CDR2 YYREEE (reference sequence). The CDR3 has 17 residues. The CDR3 nucleotides read TGTGCCAGCAGCTTGGAGAGGGCGGGGAGGACGGACACTGAAGCTTTCTTT. Protein product: CASSLERAGRTDTEAFF.

This clonotype came up a few times. The V gene is TRBV15, the J gene TRBJ1-5; D is unclear. Germline V CDR1 and CDR2: LNHNV, YYDKDF (reference sequence). V lost 3 bases, J lost 6 bases, and 9 bases lay in between. CDR3 size: 13 residues. The CDR3 reads CATSRHVGQPQHF. CDR3 nucleotides: TGTGCCACCAGCAGGCACGTGGGTCAGCCCCAGCATTTT.

This clonotype was counted a few times. The V call is TRBV9, the J call TRBJ2-1; tentatively, D is TRBD2 (5 bases). The CDR3 covers 14 residues. Germline CDR1 reads SGDLS; CDR2 reads YYNGEE. The germline V and J ends were trimmed by 4 bases and 7 bases, with 15 bases remaining between them. The CDR3 region has the DNA TGTGCCAGCAGCCCAGGAGGTGGGGAGAATGAGCAGTTCTTC. This sequence encodes CASSPGGGENEQFF.

The gene calls are TRBV3-1 and TRBJ2-1, with D unclear. CDR3 length equals 15 residues. Trimming shortened V by 3 bases and J by 4 bases, and 13 bases separated the two germline ends. Per the germline V gene, CDR1 is LGHDT and CDR2 is YNNKEL (reference sequence). CDR3 sequence: CASSQTADSYNEQFF. The CDR3 nucleotides are TGTGCCAGCAGCCAGACCGCTGACTCATACAATGAGCAGTTCTTC.

This clonotype was seen more than once but under ten times. This chain links TRBV28 with TRBJ1-2, with TRBD1 identical over 7 bases. CDR1 is MDHEN, CDR2 SYDVKM, per germline. There are 15 residues in the CDR3. J was trimmed by 7 bases and V by 4 bases; bases with no gene match: 12. CDR3 protein: CASSSLQGVKRGYTF. The CDR3 bases are TGTGCCAGCAGTTCACTTCAGGGGGTGAAACGTGGCTACACCTTC.

This clonotype was found a few times. This chain connects TRBV6-2 or TRBV6-3 to TRBJ2-3; 13 bases agree with TRBD2. Germline values: CDR1 MNHEY, CDR2 SVGEGT. Unmatched junction bases numbered 5, after V lost 5 bases and J lost 3 bases. CDR3 size: 16 residues. CDR3 DNA: TGTGCCAGCAGTCGACTAGCGGGGGGTGTAACAGATACGCAGTATTTT. Translated: CASSRLAGGVTDTQYF.